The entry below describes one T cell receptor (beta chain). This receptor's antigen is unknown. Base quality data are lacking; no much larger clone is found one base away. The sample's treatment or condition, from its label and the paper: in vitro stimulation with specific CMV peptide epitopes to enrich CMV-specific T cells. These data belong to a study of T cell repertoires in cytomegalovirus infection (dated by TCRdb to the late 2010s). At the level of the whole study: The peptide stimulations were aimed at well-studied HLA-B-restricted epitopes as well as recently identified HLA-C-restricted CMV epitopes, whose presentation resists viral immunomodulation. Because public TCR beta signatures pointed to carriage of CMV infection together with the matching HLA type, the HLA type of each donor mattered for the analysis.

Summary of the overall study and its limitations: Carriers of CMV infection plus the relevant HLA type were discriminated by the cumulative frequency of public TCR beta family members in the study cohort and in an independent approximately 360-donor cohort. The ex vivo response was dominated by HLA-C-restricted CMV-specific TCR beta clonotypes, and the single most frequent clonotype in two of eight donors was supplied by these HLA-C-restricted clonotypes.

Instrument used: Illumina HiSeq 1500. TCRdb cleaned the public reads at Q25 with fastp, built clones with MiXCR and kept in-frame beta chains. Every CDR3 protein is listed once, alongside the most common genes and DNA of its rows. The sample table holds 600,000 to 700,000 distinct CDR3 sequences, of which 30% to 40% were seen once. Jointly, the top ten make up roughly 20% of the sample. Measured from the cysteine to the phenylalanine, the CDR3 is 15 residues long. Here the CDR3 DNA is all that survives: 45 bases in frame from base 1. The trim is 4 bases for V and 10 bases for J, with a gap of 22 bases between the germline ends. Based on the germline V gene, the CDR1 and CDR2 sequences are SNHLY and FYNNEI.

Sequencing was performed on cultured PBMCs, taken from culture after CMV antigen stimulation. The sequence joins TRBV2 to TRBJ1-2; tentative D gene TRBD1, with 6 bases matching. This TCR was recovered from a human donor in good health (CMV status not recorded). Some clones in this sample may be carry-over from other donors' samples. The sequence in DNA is TGTGCCAGCAGTGTCCGACAGGCCTATAGCTCTTACTACACCTTC. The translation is CASSVRQAYSSYYTF.